These T cell receptor beta chains were read from a single sample in a study of OX40 agonist ivuxolimab in advanced cancers. Sequencing used immunoSEQ multiplex PCR; TCRdb keeps in-frame clones, though not all of them. The data show about 110,000 clones, approximately 90% seen once. This material consisted of CD4+ or CD8+ T cells sorted from blood, taken in a trial of the OX40 agonist ivuxolimab. These receptors were collected from an adult with an advanced solid tumor such as melanoma, head and neck, liver or kidney cancer. CDR3s include the opening cysteine and the closing phenylalanine or tryptophan. D genes are given only for firm matches. A clone size is listed for some rows: how often the clone was seen (once, few, many), or a class if it is expanded.

size	D	V	J	CDR3	DNA
NA	TRBD1	TRBV6-5	TRBJ1-4	CASSYQQGRREKLFF	TGTGCCAGCAGTTACCAACAGGGGCGGAGGGAAAAACTGTTTTTT
NA	TRBD1	TRBV19	TRBJ1-4	CASTNRGRNEKLFF	TGTGCCAGTACCAACAGGGGGCGTAATGAAAAACTGTTTTTT
few	TRBD2	TRBV7-2	TRBJ2-2	CASSRTSEVGELFF	TGTGCCAGCAGCCGGACTAGCGAGGTCGGGGAGCTGTTTTTT
NA	TRBD2	TRBV5-1	TRBJ2-5	CASSYTVAGGVQETQYF	TGCGCCAGCAGCTACACCGTAGCGGGGGGTGTCCAAGAGACCCAGTACTTC
NA	NA	TRBV6-1	TRBJ1-1	CASSAPVPVEAFF	TGTGCCAGCAGTGCCCCCGTTCCTGTTGAAGCTTTCTTT
NA	NA	TRBV10-3	TRBJ2-3	CATVGGQTDTQYF	TGTGCCACCGTAGGGGGGCAAACAGATACGCAGTATTTT
NA	NA	TRBV4-1	TRBJ2-1	CASSSRDIQTEEQFF	TGCGCCAGCAGCAGCCGGGACATCCAAACGGAGGAGCAGTTCTTC
once	NA	TRBV28	TRBJ2-2	CASSRQLTGELFF	TGTGCCAGCAGTCGACAGCTCACCGGGGAGCTGTTTTTT
NA	TRBD1	TRBV7-6	TRBJ2-2	CASSSDRDDTGELFF	TGTGCCAGCAGCTCCGACAGGGACGACACCGGGGAGCTGTTTTTT
NA	NA	TRBV7-9	TRBJ1-4	CASSLGTTNEKLFF	TGTGCCAGCAGCTTAGGGACCACTAATGAAAAACTGTTTTTT
NA	NA	TRBV4-3	TRBJ2-5	CASSQDWGSRGTQYF	TGCGCCAGCAGCCAAGATTGGGGCTCCCGTGGGACCCAGTACTTC
NA	TRBD1	TRBV19	TRBJ1-2	CASSDRGERMYGYTF	TGTGCCAGTTCGGACAGGGGGGAACGTATGTATGGCTACACCTTC
NA	TRBD2	TRBV6-6	TRBJ2-7	CASSKGLADSYEQYF	TGTGCCAGCAGTAAAGGACTAGCGGACTCCTACGAGCAGTACTTC
NA	NA	TRBV19	TRBJ2-6	CASTSPGANVLTF	TGTGCCAGTACATCCCCTGGGGCCAACGTCCTGACTTTC
NA	TRBD1	TRBV28	TRBJ1-3	CASSSGDRGLGNTIYF	TGTGCCAGCAGTTCAGGGGACAGGGGCCTCGGAAACACCATATATTTT
NA	NA	TRBV5-1	TRBJ1-1	CASSLATRNTEAFF	TGCGCCAGCAGCTTGGCCACAAGGAACACTGAAGCTTTCTTT
NA	NA	TRBV6-5	TRBJ2-7	CASSERQGPYEQYF	TGTGCCAGCAGTGAAAGGCAGGGACCCTACGAGCAGTACTTC
NA	NA	TRBV4-1	TRBJ1-1	CASSQENGIPNTEAFF	TGCGCCAGCAGCCAAGAAAACGGAATCCCTAACACTGAAGCTTTCTTT
NA	TRBD1	TRBV2	TRBJ2-7	CASRGQAVSYEQYF	TGTGCCAGCAGGGGACAGGCGGTCTCCTACGAGCAGTACTTC
NA	NA	TRBV25-1	TRBJ1-2	CASSADSRGYTF	TGTGCCAGCAGTGCTGACAGTCGGGGCTACACCTTC
NA	TRBD2	TRBV5-1	TRBJ2-1	CASSFISGSTYNEQFF	TGCGCCAGCAGCTTCATTAGCGGGAGCACCTACAATGAGCAGTTCTTC
NA	NA	TRBV6-1	TRBJ2-5	CASSPRTAGVETQYF	TGTGCCAGCAGTCCTCGGACCGCCGGGGTGGAGACCCAGTACTTC
NA	NA	TRBV30	TRBJ2-2	CAWSLPGFTGELFF	TGTGCCTGGAGTCTCCCAGGGTTCACCGGGGAGCTGTTTTTT
NA	NA	TRBV28	TRBJ1-3	CASGPRPGNTIYF	TGTGCCAGCGGTCCCCGACCTGGAAACACCATATATTTT
NA	TRBD2	TRBV28	TRBJ2-7	CASSSSSGIGYEQYF	TGTGCCAGCAGTTCTTCTAGCGGGATAGGTTACGAGCAGTACTTC
NA	NA	TRBV11-2	TRBJ1-6	CASSLDTPSLLHF	TGTGCCAGCAGCTTAGATACCCCCTCGCTCCTCCACTTT
NA	TRBD1	TRBV19	TRBJ2-3	CASRTGSAFTDTQYF	TGTGCCAGTCGGACAGGGTCTGCGTTCACAGATACGCAGTATTTT
NA	NA	TRBV28	TRBJ2-7	CASSLIGGAYEQYF	TGTGCCAGCAGTTTAATAGGCGGGGCTTACGAGCAGTACTTC
NA	NA	TRBV11-3	TRBJ2-6	CASSSDSTSSGANVLTF	TGTGCCAGCAGCTCGGACAGCACCTCCTCTGGGGCCAACGTCCTGACTTTC
NA	TRBD2	TRBV19	TRBJ2-5	CASSTSGGTSGTQYF	TGTGCCAGTAGTACTAGCGGGGGGACGTCTGGGACCCAGTACTTC
NA	TRBD2	TRBV5-1	TRBJ2-5	CASSLGTSGAETQYF	TGCGCCAGCAGCTTGGGGACTAGCGGGGCGGAGACCCAGTACTTC
NA	TRBD2	TRBV10-3	TRBJ2-5	CATGLSTSGGNQETQYF	TGTGCCACCGGTCTCTCCACTAGCGGGGGAAACCAAGAGACCCAGTACTTC
NA	TRBD2	TRBV5-1	TRBJ2-3	CASASGEWTDTQYF	TGCGCCAGCGCTAGCGGGGAATGGACAGATACGCAGTATTTT
NA	NA	TRBV5-6	TRBJ2-7	CASSPGGWGPVYEQYF	TGTGCCAGCAGCCCTGGGGGATGGGGGCCAGTCTACGAGCAGTACTTC
NA	NA	TRBV5-5	TRBJ1-1	CASSTGTAVNTEAFF	TGTGCCAGCAGTACAGGGACTGCGGTGAACACTGAAGCTTTCTTT
NA	NA	TRBV19	TRBJ2-7	CASSYRRVYEQYF	TGTGCCAGTAGTTACAGGAGGGTTTACGAGCAGTACTTC
NA	TRBD1	TRBV27	TRBJ2-7	CASGLYRGENYEQYF	TGTGCCAGCGGATTATACAGGGGTGAGAACTACGAGCAGTACTTC
NA	TRBD2	TRBV5-6	TRBJ2-7	CASSLTSGAYREQYF	TGTGCCAGCAGCTTAACTAGCGGGGCGTATCGGGAGCAGTACTTC
once	NA	TRBV6-1	TRBJ2-1	CASMIGDRRNEQFF	TGTGCCAGCATGATTGGAGACAGGCGAAATGAGCAGTTCTTC
NA	TRBD1	TRBV2	TRBJ2-1	CASSGRDRGNNEQFF	TGTGCCAGCAGTGGGAGGGACAGGGGTAACAATGAGCAGTTCTTC
NA	TRBD2	TRBV5-1	TRBJ2-1	CASSLGLADLYNEQFF	TGCGCCAGCAGCCTGGGACTAGCTGATTTATACAATGAGCAGTTCTTC
NA	NA	TRBV6-1	TRBJ1-1	CASSEGLRSTEAFF	TGTGCCAGCAGTGAAGGACTGAGGTCCACTGAAGCTTTCTTT
NA	NA	TRBV29-1	TRBJ2-1	CSIRWEGSYNEQFF	TGCAGCATCCGCTGGGAAGGGAGCTACAATGAGCAGTTCTTC
NA	TRBD1	TRBV19	TRBJ1-1	CASSIDRGGEAFF	TGTGCCAGTAGCATTGACAGGGGCGGGGAAGCTTTCTTT
NA	TRBD1	TRBV4-2	TRBJ2-7	CASSQGGQGASDEQYF	TGTGCCAGCAGCCAAGGAGGACAGGGGGCGTCAGACGAGCAGTACTTC
NA	NA	TRBV4-3	TRBJ2-7	CASSQDPRATYEQYF	TGCGCCAGCAGCCAAGATCCCAGGGCCACCTACGAGCAGTACTTC
once	TRBD1	TRBV5-1	TRBJ1-3	CASSLRQGDTIYF	TGCGCCAGCAGCTTGCGGCAGGGGGACACCATATATTTT
NA	TRBD2	TRBV5-1	TRBJ2-5	CASSLGQRGDQETQYF	TGCGCCAGCAGCTTGGGCCAGCGGGGGGACCAAGAGACCCAGTACTTC
NA	NA	TRBV6-6	TRBJ2-6	CASRRQGGSGANVLTF	TGTGCCAGCAGGCGCCAGGGAGGCTCTGGGGCCAACGTCCTGACTTTC
NA	TRBD2	TRBV18	TRBJ2-1	CASSHPSGRAGYNEQFF	TGTGCCAGCTCACACCCCAGCGGGAGGGCCGGGTACAATGAGCAGTTCTTC
NA	TRBD1	TRBV5-8	TRBJ2-1	CASSLGQGVYNEQFF	TGTGCCAGCAGCTTGGGACAGGGGGTATACAATGAGCAGTTCTTC
NA	TRBD1	TRBV4-3	TRBJ2-1	CASSLGQGNNNEQFF	TGCGCCAGCAGCCTGGGACAGGGAAATAACAATGAGCAGTTCTTC
NA	NA	TRBV29-1	TRBJ2-5	CSVEEGAGQETQYF	TGCAGCGTTGAAGAGGGTGCCGGACAAGAGACCCAGTACTTC